This TCR beta chain is from a study of CD8+CD57+ T cells in acquired aplastic anemia. TCR beta VDJ and CDR3 were profiled, and genomic DNA was the template. One entry per CDR3 protein, called by TCRdb with MiXCR from the reads. This table holds 150,000 to 200,000 distinct CDR3 sequences, just under 65% found once. This clonotype turned up a few times. V lost 0 bases, J lost 2 bases, and 12 bases lay in between. This CDR3 spans 15 amino acids. Germline CDR1 and CDR2: SGDLS and YYNGEE. The chain recombines TRBV9 with TRBJ2-7, with D perhaps matching TRBD2 (6 bases). The clonotype was recovered from a human donor in good health. Sample: sorted CD4+, CD8+, or CD8+CD57+ T cells (not recorded which) from PBMCs. The CDR3 coding sequence is TGTGCCAGCAGCGTAGCAGCGGGTAATACCTACGAGCAGTACTTC. It specifies CASSVAAGNTYEQYF. Full variable domain (missing parts from reference TRBV9 and TRBJ2-7): DSGVTQTPKHLITATGQRVTLRCSPRSGDLSVYWYQQSLDQGLQFLIQYYNGEERAKGNILERFSAQQFPDLHSELNLSSLELGDSALYFCASSVAAGNTYEQYFGPGTRLTVT.